A selection of T cell receptor beta chains follows, all from one sample in a study of blood T cells in healthy people across ages. TCRdb ran MiXCR on the 5' RACE reads and lists one entry per CDR3 protein. The sample yields approximately 690,000 distinct CDR3 sequences, roughly 58% seen once. Sequenced: blood. These receptors were taken from a man aged 55 to 70 in good health. CDR3s include the opening cysteine and the closing phenylalanine or tryptophan. The order of the fields is V gene, D gene, J gene, CDR3 protein. A D gene is named only where the DNA matches it firmly.

TRBV12-3/TRBV12-4	.	TRBJ2-5	CASSQRGERQETQYF
TRBV6-5	.	TRBJ2-5	CASSYSSGAQETQYF
TRBV6-5	TRBD2	TRBJ2-1	CASSYGLAFSYNEQFF
TRBV20-1	.	TRBJ2-5	CSALDRQWGNEQYF
TRBV10-3	.	TRBJ2-5	CAISDGLDVETQYF
TRBV9	TRBD1	TRBJ1-2	CASSAGQGAGYGYTF
TRBV7-9	TRBD2	TRBJ2-3	CASSELAGDTQYF
TRBV10-3	TRBD1	TRBJ2-3	CAISEGTVDIDTQYF
TRBV7-9	.	TRBJ2-7	CASSTKVYEQYF
TRBV7-9	.	TRBJ2-5	CASSRPRALQETQYF
TRBV4-1	TRBD2	TRBJ2-1	CASSQDLAAYYNEQFF
TRBV9	TRBD2	TRBJ2-1	CASGLAGGNEQFF
TRBV5-1	.	TRBJ2-3	CASSSDGSPDTQYF
TRBV3-1	.	.	CASSQASDGVNEQYF
TRBV5-1	.	.	CASSYRIGSSYEQYF
TRBV5-1	TRBD2	TRBJ2-1	CASRGSGAKTEFF
TRBV6-5	TRBD2	TRBJ2-3	CASSYSRTSGADTQYF
TRBV2	.	TRBJ2-2	CAAQRLANTGELFF
TRBV29-1	TRBD1	TRBJ1-2	CSVGGQNNYGYTF
TRBV6-2/TRBV6-3	TRBD1	TRBJ2-1	CASSRQGSYNEQFF
TRBV5-1	.	TRBJ2-7	CASSPLTVTSYEQYF
TRBV9	TRBD2	TRBJ2-5	CASSVDAIAGAQETQYF
TRBV20-1	.	TRBJ2-5	CSARSDSALETQYF
TRBV29-1	.	TRBJ1-2	CSVQTVSYGYTF